This T cell receptor beta chain was recovered during a study of CD8+ T cells in alopecia areata. Study observations and caveats: Lesional scalp displayed greater clonality than normal scalp, most notably in alopecia totalis/universalis.

Per germline, CDR1 MNHEY and CDR2 SVGAGI. V gave up 0 bases and J gave up 1 base, with 6 bases separating them. This CDR3 is 14 amino acids long. The sample's treatment: oral pan-JAK inhibitor, 5-10 mg twice daily. After isolation, RNA underwent reverse transcription to generate cDNA as the sequencing template. Assay used: immunoSEQ multiplex PCR; TCRdb lists only in-frame clones, some missing. The sample has about 180,000 clones, approximately 51% seen once; the top ten hold around 9.1%. A note on this clone: Its matching antigen is unknown.

The sequenced sample was CD8+ T cells sorted from blood, obtained around week 54, from a patient treated with tofacitinib. The chain has TRBV6-5 and TRBJ1-1; no reliable D call. The TCR originated in a human donor with alopecia areata. CDR3 nucleotide sequence: TGTGCCAGCAGTTACTCGGGCCGGAACACTGAAGCTTTCTTT. Protein: CASSYSGRNTEAFF.